This T cell receptor (beta chain) is drawn from a study of vaccination and CD4 T cells after COVID-19. Study-level background: Post-COVID draws followed diagnosis by a median 101 days (range 35 to 161).

The V gene's germline CDR1 is SGHTA and CDR2 FQGTGA. The length of the CDR3 is 16 residues. With 2 bases removed from V and 1 base from J, the gap between germline ends came to 13 bases. Noted treatment: roughly 11-day PBMC culture with coronavirus spike peptide pools or control peptides (ViraFEST assay). T cells were expanded with peptide pools, and expanded clonotypes were identified by TCR sequencing. To note about this clonotype: What it binds is unknown.

Cultured CD4+ T-cell DNA underwent Oncomine TCR Beta short-read sequencing. TCRdb reprocessed the PCR reads with MiXCR, giving one entry per CDR3 protein. The data contain approximately 7,000 distinct CDR3 sequences, 74% of them singletons. V is TRBV7-3 and J is TRBJ2-3; a weak D match, TRBD1 (5 bases). Sequenced input: CD4+ T cells from blood, cultured in vitro. The receptor's source is a human donor who had recovered from COVID-19. CDR3 coding DNA: TGTGCCAGCAGCTTATGGGGCCAAACGGGCACAGATACGCAGTATTTT. Protein sequence: CASSLWGQTGTDTQYF.